This T cell receptor beta chain was captured in a study of tumor-infiltrating lymphocytes in primary liver carcinoma. Whole-study context: Tumor lesions were T1-T3 N0M0 and spanned about 4 to 11 cm.

RNA isolated from unsorted whole blood supplied the blood RNA, with germline DNA also extracted. Among the patients, all had chronic HBV infection and none had been treated. V gave up 4 bases and J gave up 7 bases, with 11 bases separating them. This CDR3 has 14 residues. Per the germline V gene, CDR1 is SGHDN and CDR2 is FVKESK. With 400 to 550 ng total RNA as template and a constant-region primer, TCR beta cDNA was made. Slightly modified ARM-PCR with three nested multiplex PCR rounds yielded TCR beta libraries. The first two PCR rounds, around 10 cycles each, used TRBV1-TRBV30 forward primers and a C-beta reverse primer. TCRdb fed the multiplex PCR reads into MiXCR, producing one record per CDR3 protein. The sample lists around 330,000 distinct CDR3 sequences, roughly 60% occurring once. Whole-study results and caveats: Less overlap was seen in tumor-adjacent and tumor-blood pairs than in tumor region pairs. CD4+ and CD8+ repertoires could not be compared in these unsorted bulk samples.

This clonotype was observed once. The antigen is undetermined. The receptor was derived from a man aged 35-49 years with primary liver carcinoma and hepatitis B virus infection. The chain links TRBV14 to TRBJ1-6, with D possibly matching TRBD1 (6 bases). The sequenced sample was peripheral blood. The CDR3 here is CASSRSGENSPLHF. DNA for the CDR3: TGTGCCAGCAGCCGCTCAGGGGAAAATTCACCCCTCCACTTT.